The clone carrying this TCR beta chain was picked up a small number of times. The antigen is not known. The data derive from a study of beta chain features in type 1 diabetes. cDNA synthesis used the whole RNA isolate, giving expressed TCRB sequences. Sequencing was performed with immunoSEQ multiplex PCR; in TCRdb, only in-frame clones are kept and a portion is missing. Counted here are more than 110,000 clones, less than 9% occurring once; the ten biggest clones make up about 1.3%. This CDR3 is 14 amino acids long. Germline V gene lookup returns CDR1 MDHEN and CDR2 SYDVKM. Germline trimming cut 3 bases from V and 5 bases from J; bases unmatched to any gene: 1. Broader study findings: In type 1 diabetes patients, VDJ junctions had fewer insertions; deletions at these junctions were more frequent.

This sequence joins TRBV28 and TRBJ1-4; 9 bases line up with TRBD1. Specimen: central memory CD4+ T cells from blood. The receptor was derived from a young woman in good health. This chain's CDR3 is CASSFTGGNEKLFF. The CDR3 coding sequence is TGTGCCAGCAGTTTTACAGGGGGCAATGAAAAACTGTTTTTT.